Below, 26 T cell receptor beta chains from the same sample are listed, as sequenced in a study of cytotoxic CD8 clonotypes in ibrutinib-treated CLL (dated by TCRdb to the early 2020s). Libraries were built with the immunoSEQ multiplex PCR assay. Entries here come from immuneACCESS through TCRdb and include only in-frame sequences with V and J called. Some clones fail to appear in such tables; in the studies checked, an unresolved V gene covers under half of the shortfall, and the cause of the remainder is unknown. The table for this sample lists approximately 350,000 clones; roughly 67% of them were counted only once. The ten largest clones represent around 6.6% of the sample. The specimen was PBMCs, collected after 36 months of ibrutinib treatment. The receptor source for this set is a human donor with chronic lymphocytic leukemia.

This clone was counted only a few times. V usage is TRBV4-1 and J usage is TRBJ1-1; a weak D match, TRBD1 (6 bases). V shed 1 base and J shed 0 bases, with 12 bases lying between them. From germline, CDR1 is MGHRA and CDR2 YSYEKL. CDR3 length: 16 residues. CDR3: CASSQGTERLNTEAFF. The CDR3 DNA is TGCGCCAGCAGCCAAGGGACAGAGCGGTTGAACACTGAAGCTTTCTTT.

The chain couples TRBV27 to TRBJ2-6; D remains ambiguous. Trimming removed 5 bases from V and 5 bases from J, with 10 bases in between. Germline V gene data show CDR1 as MNHEY and CDR2 as SMNVEV (reference sequence). This CDR3 region has 14 residues. The CDR3: CASSSLSRANVLTF. In DNA form, the CDR3 reads TGTGCCAGCAGTAGCCTTAGTAGGGCCAACGTCCTGACTTTC.

The sample holds a few counts of this clone. The chain joins TRBV6-6 to TRBJ2-7; 8 bases line up with TRBD2. Germline values: CDR1 MNHNY, CDR2 SVGAGI (reference sequence). The CDR3 is 14 residues long. V shed 2 bases and J 3 bases; nucleotides not matched to a gene: 3. CDR3 bases: TGTGCCAGCAGTTACCTAGCGGGCCGCTACGAGCAGTACTTC. Its translation: CASSYLAGRYEQYF.

This rearrangement joins TRBV6-1 to TRBJ2-4, with 9 bases aligning to TRBD1. In germline, CDR1 is MNHNS, CDR2 SASEGT. This CDR3 comprises 15 residues. V lost 2 bases, J lost 9 bases, and 8 bases stayed unmatched. The CDR3 region is CASSERRTGVVIQYF. For the CDR3, the DNA is TGTGCCAGCAGTGAAAGGAGGACAGGGGTGGTCATTCAGTACTTC.

The chain's CDR3 is CASSSRDCYGYTF. The CDR3 DNA sequence: TGTGCCAGCAGCAGCAGGGATTGCTATGGCTACACCTTC. The chain employs TRBV13 and TRBJ1-2, with D possibly TRBD1 on 5 matching bases. CDR1 PRHDT and CDR2 FYEKMQ come from the germline V gene (reference sequence). The CDR3 runs 13 residues. The V and J ends lost 5 bases and 4 bases respectively, with 11 bases between them.

The CDR3 reads CATLGLAGGYEQYF. DNA for the CDR3: TGTGCCACCCTCGGACTAGCGGGGGGTTACGAGCAGTACTTC. V gene TRBV6-1 combines with J gene TRBJ2-5, with TRBD2 matching 14 bases. The DNA end is a closer match to TRBJ2-7, so the J assignment may be wrong. The CDR3 is made up of 14 amino acids. Germline values: CDR1 MNHNS, CDR2 SASEGT.

This chain joins TRBV5-1 and TRBJ2-7, with no clear D. The V and J ends lost 0 bases and 2 bases respectively, with 9 bases between them. Per germline, CDR1 SGHRS and CDR2 YFSETQ. The CDR3 runs to 14 residues. The DNA for the CDR3 is TGCGCCAGCAGCTTGGCAACCGGTACCTACGAGCAGTACTTC. Amino acid sequence: CASSLATGTYEQYF.

The chain employs TRBV15 and TRBJ1-3; no firm D call. Trimming took off 0 bases at V and 4 bases at J, with 10 bases between the two ends. Germline V gene sequence: CDR1 LNHNV, CDR2 YYDKDF (reference sequence). The CDR3 consists of 15 residues. This chain's CDR3 is CATSRDFGSGNTIYF. Written as DNA, the CDR3 is TGTGCCACCAGCAGAGATTTCGGGTCAGGAAACACCATATATTTT.

CDR3 DNA sequence: TGTGCCAGCAGCGGAAGACAGGGACTAGCTGAAGCTTTCTTT. Translated, it gives CASSGRQGLAEAFF. The chain couples TRBV9 to TRBJ1-1; TRBD1 matches 7 bases. Germline CDR1 is SGDLS and CDR2 is YYNGEE. The V and J ends lost 3 bases and 6 bases, in that order; junction bases with no gene match: 8. This CDR3 contains 14 residues. The variable domain in full, with the rest retrieved from reference TRBV9 and TRBJ1-1, is DSGVTQTPKHLITATGQRVTLRCSPRSGDLSVYWYQQSLDQGLQFLIQYYNGEERAKGNILERFSAQQFPDLHSELNLSSLELGDSALYFCASSGRQGLAEAFFGQGTRLTVV.

The CDR3: CASSLPRGTSGRTYNEQFF. The CDR3, as DNA: TGTGCCAGCAGCTTACCGAGGGGTACTAGCGGCAGAACCTACAATGAGCAGTTCTTC. The V gene is TRBV7-9, the J gene TRBJ2-1; 8 positions match TRBD2. The V and J ends lost 2 bases and 2 bases, in that order; junction bases with no gene match: 14. Germline V gene lookup returns CDR1 SEHNR and CDR2 FQNEAQ (reference sequence). The CDR3 has 19 residues.

The rearrangement uses TRBV5-5 and TRBJ1-5; D is ambiguous. The CDR3 loop spans 15 amino acids. V shed 0 bases and J shed 0 bases, with 7 bases lying between them. CDR1 and CDR2 from the germline V gene are SGHKS and YYEKEE (reference sequence). The DNA of the CDR3 is TGTGCCAGCAGCTTGGTGGACCTTAGCAATCAGCCCCAGCATTTT. This translates into CASSLVDLSNQPQHF.

This clone has a single count. The chain links TRBV5-1 to TRBJ1-1, with D maybe TRBD1 (6 bases). The germline V gene has CDR1 SGHRS and CDR2 YFSETQ. V was pared by 2 bases and J by 7 bases, with 21 bases between. CDR3 length: 16 residues. CDR3 region: CASSFGGMIGRSEAFF. DNA for the CDR3: TGCGCCAGCAGCTTTGGGGGCATGATAGGACGGAGTGAAGCTTTCTTT.

The V gene is TRBV19, the J gene TRBJ2-1, with D possibly being TRBD2 (5 bases). Germline CDR1 LNHDA, CDR2 SQIVND (reference sequence). This CDR3 contains 15 residues. V shed 1 base and J shed 3 bases, with 10 bases lying between them. The CDR3 bases are TGTGCCAGTAGTATAGGTGGGAGTGTCTACAATGAGCAGTTCTTC. Its translation: CASSIGGSVYNEQFF.

This clone was observed a handful of times. This rearrangement joins TRBV13 to TRBJ2-5; no clear D. This CDR3 spans 13 amino acids. The germline V gene encodes CDR1 PRHDT and CDR2 FYEKMQ (reference sequence). The V end was cut by 2 bases, the J end by 5 bases, with 9 bases between. The CDR3 loop reads CASSLLGRETQYF. The CDR3 nucleotides read TGTGCCAGCAGCTTACTAGGGCGGGAGACCCAGTACTTC.

The chain links TRBV4-1 to TRBJ1-4; 10 bases are shared with TRBD1. The V gene end was trimmed by 6 bases and the J gene end by 7 bases; junction bases not matched to a gene: 2. The CDR3 contains 13 residues. CDR1 and CDR2 (germline): MGHRA, YSYEKL. The CDR3 nucleotides are TGCGCCAGCAGAGGGACAGGGGTTGAAAAACTGTTTTTT. Translating gives CASRGTGVEKLFF.

The genes are TRBV5-4 and TRBJ2-1; possibly TRBD1 for D (5 bases). Germline CDR1 reads SGHNT; CDR2 reads YYREEE (reference sequence). This CDR3 contains 16 residues. The V end was cut by 0 bases, the J end by 5 bases, with 15 bases between. The CDR3 sequence is CASSLGWGQYNNEQFF. The CDR3 DNA is TGTGCCAGCAGCTTGGGCTGGGGCCAATACAACAATGAGCAGTTCTTC.

CDR3 nucleotides: TGTGCCAGCAGAGGGACAGGGAGCGAAGGTGAGCAGTTCTTC. Translation gives CASRGTGSEGEQFF. This chain uses TRBV6-1 with TRBJ2-1; 9 bases fit TRBD1. Unmatched junction bases numbered 9, after V lost 6 bases and J lost 9 bases. This CDR3 is 14 amino acids long. Per germline, CDR1 MNHNS and CDR2 SASEGT.

This chain joins TRBV5-1 and TRBJ2-2; TRBD2 aligns across 8 bases. Germline V gene lookup returns CDR1 SGHRS and CDR2 YFSETQ. Trimming at V came to 5 bases and at J to 9 bases, leaving 9 bases not matched to a gene. The CDR3 runs to 14 residues. The CDR3 bases are TGCGCCAGCAGGTCCAGCGGGAGTGTTAGGGAGCTGTTTTTT. Protein: CASRSSGSVRELFF.

This sequence joins TRBV4-1 and TRBJ2-5; D may match TRBD1 or TRBD2 (5 bases each). The V and J ends lost 4 bases and 2 bases respectively, with 8 bases between them. CDR3 length: 13 residues. CDR1 and CDR2 from the germline V gene are MGHRA and YSYEKL. CDR3 nucleotides: TGCGCCAGCAGCCCGGGGCCTCAAGAGACCCAGTACTTC. Its protein product is CASSPGPQETQYF.

The J gene is TRBJ2-7, the V gene TRBV29-1; weak D call: TRBD1 (6 bases). CDR3 length: 12 amino acids. The V gene lost 4 bases and the J gene lost 2 bases, with 9 bases spanning the gap. Germline values: CDR1 SQVTM, CDR2 ANQGSEA. Written as DNA, the CDR3 is TGCAGCGTTGGAGGGGGTCCCTACGAGCAGTACTTC. Translating gives CSVGGGPYEQYF.

The V gene is TRBV10-3, the J gene TRBJ1-6; D might be TRBD1 (6 bases). The CDR3 is 16 amino acids. V shed 3 bases and J shed 7 bases, with 16 bases lying between them. Germline CDR1 reads ENHRY; CDR2 reads SYGVKD. The CDR3 DNA sequence: TGTGCCATCAGTGAAGTAACAGGGAAGGAAAATTCACCCCTCCACTTT. This encodes CAISEVTGKENSPLHF.

The V gene is TRBV10-1, the J gene TRBJ1-2; D is unresolved. This CDR3 spans 14 amino acids. Germline CDR1 WNHNN, CDR2 SYGVQD (reference sequence). The V gene lost 3 bases and the J gene lost 2 bases, with 10 bases spanning the gap. The CDR3 DNA sequence: TGCGCCAGCAGTGATTCGGGATCCAACTATGGCTACACCTTC. Translating it yields CASSDSGSNYGYTF.

The gene calls are TRBV5-1 and TRBJ2-7; 9 bases agree with TRBD2. J lost 7 bases, V lost 0 bases, and 11 bases had no gene match. The CDR3 runs 16 residues. Germline V gene lookup returns CDR1 SGHRS and CDR2 YFSETQ. The CDR3 DNA sequence: TGCGCCAGCAGCTTGGCTGGTAGCGGGGGTTTTCGGGAGCAGTACTTC. This encodes CASSLAGSGGFREQYF.

V and J are TRBV10-3 and TRBJ2-2; a weak D match, TRBD1 (6 bases). CDR1 is ENHRY, CDR2 SYGVKD, per germline. The CDR3 length is 14 residues. V dropped 4 bases and J dropped 7 bases, with 13 bases sitting between them. The CDR3 is CAISVGGMGGELFF. The DNA for the CDR3 is TGTGCCATCAGTGTTGGGGGCATGGGCGGGGAGCTGTTTTTT.

This clone was recorded once. V is TRBV28 and J is TRBJ2-7, with a tentative D call TRBD1 (5 bases). The V gene lost 7 bases and the J gene lost 3 bases, with 10 bases spanning the gap. CDR3 size: 12 residues. The germline V gene has CDR1 MDHEN and CDR2 SYDVKM. CDR3 loop: CASKKGLYEQYF. CDR3 nucleotide sequence: TGTGCCAGCAAAAAGGGGCTCTACGAGCAGTACTTC.

The chain carries TRBV6-7 and TRBJ1-3; 8 bases fit TRBD1. TRBV6-7 is treated as an ORF (open reading frame) with a function not yet certain. V shed 5 bases and J 6 bases; nucleotides not matched to a gene: 12. The CDR3 runs 16 residues. Written as DNA, the CDR3 is TGTGCCAGCAGTCCCCGGGACAGGATTAATGTAAACACCATATATTTT. Translation gives CASSPRDRINVNTIYF.